This T cell receptor (beta chain) is drawn from a study of blood T cell repertoires in COVID-19. The overall study: Collection of acute and convalescent COVID-19 samples took place in the United States, Italy and Spain. PBMCs, B-cell-depleted T cells, or T cells were the source of the cDNA or gDNA that made up the material.

Living in 24 US areas, the participants were between about 18 and 95 years of age. Membership in each cohort depended on participant-reported clinical history. Assay used: immunoSEQ multiplex PCR; TCRdb lists only in-frame clones, some missing. The sample gives under 300,000 clones, around 88% of which show up once; approximately 3.5% is in the top ten. The receptor was isolated from a woman aged 40 to 50 with acute COVID-19. Sequenced: PBMCs or T cells enriched from blood (not recorded which).

CDR3 protein: CSVVLAGPRSSYNEQFF. As DNA, the CDR3 is TGCAGCGTTGTACTAGCGGGACCCAGGAGCTCCTACAATGAGCAGTTCTTC. This chain links TRBV29-1 with TRBJ2-1, with 10 positions matching TRBD2. This CDR3 is built from 17 residues. Trimming cost V 4 bases and J 0 bases; bases outside gene matches: 9. The germline V gene has CDR1 SQVTM and CDR2 ANQGSEA.